This entry lists 8 T cell receptor beta chains sequenced from one sample in a study of cytomegalovirus exposure and HLA in healthy donors. Primers: 60 Vbeta forward and 13 Jbeta reverse. The repertoire was sequenced with immunoSEQ multiplex PCR; TCRdb's copy has only in-frame clones and lacks some. Among tens of thousands of clones listed, 60% to 80% were seen once. Sequencing was performed on PBMCs. The receptor source for this set is a man aged 35-49 years in good health and CMV-seronegative.

The CDR3 spells CASSRSGGDEKLFF. DNA of the CDR3: TGTGCCAGCAGTCGGTCAGGGGGCGATGAAAAACTGTTTTTT. This chain uses TRBV6-5 with TRBJ1-4, with 8 bases identical to TRBD1. The CDR3 covers 14 residues. Looked up from germline, CDR1 is MNHEY and CDR2 is SVGAGI. Unmatched junction bases numbered 5, after V lost 5 bases and J lost 6 bases.

V is TRBV28 and J is TRBJ1-2, with 10 bases lining up with TRBD1. V dropped 3 bases and J dropped 8; count of bases not matched to a gene: 6. The CDR3 consists of 14 residues. CDR1 MDHEN and CDR2 SYDVKM come from the germline V gene. This CDR3 is CASSLGTGAGGYTF. Here the CDR3 DNA reads TGTGCCAGCAGTTTGGGGACAGGGGCGGGAGGCTACACCTTC.

This chain links TRBV11-3 with TRBJ1-1; tentative D call: TRBD1 (6 bases). This CDR3 has 15 residues. V was cut by 4 bases and J by 0 bases, with 12 bases left in between. Looked up from germline, CDR1 is SGHNT and CDR2 is YENEEA. CDR3 loop: CASSSQGVVNTEAFF. The DNA of the CDR3 is TGTGCCAGCAGCTCACAGGGTGTTGTGAACACTGAAGCTTTCTTT. Full variable domain (rest looked up from reference TRBV11-3 and TRBJ1-1): EAGVVQSPRYKIIEKKQPVAFWCNPISGHNTLYWYLQNLGQGPELLIRYENEEAVDDSQLPKDRFSAERLKGVDSTLKIQPAELGDSAVYLCASSSQGVVNTEAFFGQGTRLTVV.

The chain combines TRBV5-4 with TRBJ2-7; 11 bases match TRBD2. The CDR3 length is 16 residues. Germline lookup yields CDR1 SGHNT and CDR2 YYREEE (reference sequence). After removal of 3 bases from V and 3 bases from J, the junction contained 8 bases not matched to a gene. CDR3: CASSSPSLAGVYEQYF. The CDR3 nucleotides read TGTGCCAGCAGCTCCCCCTCACTAGCGGGAGTCTACGAGCAGTACTTC.

The chain carries TRBV29-1 and TRBJ1-2; 11 nucleotides match TRBD1. With 6 bases clipped from V and 8 bases from J, the junction kept 5 bases outside the gene matches. Germline CDR1 and CDR2: SQVTM and ANQGSEA. This CDR3 spans 12 amino acids. As DNA, the CDR3 is TGCAGCGTCTACGGGACAGGGGGAGGCTACACCTTC. It is translated as CSVYGTGGGYTF.

The gene calls are TRBV6-5 and TRBJ1-1; 7 nucleotides line up with TRBD1. The CDR3 length is 12 residues. The V gene end was trimmed by 8 bases and the J gene end by 5 bases; junction bases not matched to a gene: 5. Germline lookup yields CDR1 MNHEY and CDR2 SVGAGI. CDR3 amino acids: CASGPRGTEAFF. CDR3 sequence (DNA): TGTGCCAGCGGGCCCAGGGGGACTGAAGCTTTCTTT.

The chain carries TRBV29-1 and TRBJ2-5; possible D gene TRBD2, 6 bases. The V end was cut by 0 bases, the J end by 7 bases, with 15 bases between. Germline assignment: CDR1 SQVTM and CDR2 ANQGSEA. CDR3 length: 14 residues. The CDR3 DNA is TGCAGCGTTGAAGATCCTTGGACGCGGGGGACCCAGTACTTC. As protein: CSVEDPWTRGTQYF.

CDR3 sequence reads: CASSPGLSRKGYTF. The CDR3 coding sequence is TGTGCCAGCAGCCCAGGACTCTCCCGGAAAGGCTACACCTTC. The chain carries TRBV7-9 and TRBJ1-2; D call uncertain. Germline V lookup: CDR1 SEHNR, CDR2 FQNEAQ (reference sequence). This CDR3 comprises 14 residues. V was pared by 5 bases and J by 8 bases, with 18 bases between.